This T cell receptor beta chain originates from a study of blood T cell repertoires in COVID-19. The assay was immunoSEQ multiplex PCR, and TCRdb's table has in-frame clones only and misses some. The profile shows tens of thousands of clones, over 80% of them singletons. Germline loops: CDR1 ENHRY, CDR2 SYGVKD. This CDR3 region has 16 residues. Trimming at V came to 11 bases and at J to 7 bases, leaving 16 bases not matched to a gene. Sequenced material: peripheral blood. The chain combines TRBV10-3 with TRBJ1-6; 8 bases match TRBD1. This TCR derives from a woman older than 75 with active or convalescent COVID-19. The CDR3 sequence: CASGGVMSGGNSPLHF. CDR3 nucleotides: TGTGCCTCAGGGGGCGTGATGTCCGGGGGCAATTCACCCCTCCACTTT.